The 2 T cell receptor beta chains below were found in one sample sequenced in a study of cytomegalovirus exposure and HLA in healthy donors. PCR was performed using 60 Vbeta and 13 Jbeta primers. This table comes from immunoSEQ multiplex PCR, and its TCRdb copy is limited to in-frame clones, with some not included. The data contain some 150,000 clones, around three quarters of them singletons. Sequenced input: PBMCs. The receptor source for this set is a man aged 35 to 55 in good health and CMV-seropositive.

This chain joins TRBV5-6 and TRBJ1-6; TRBD1 matches at 7 bases. The germline gives CDR1 SGHDT, CDR2 YYEEEE. CDR3 length: 14 residues. J lost 9 bases, V lost 1 base, and 4 bases had no gene match. CDR3 amino acids: CASSLQGVGSPLHF. DNA of the CDR3: TGTGCCAGCAGCTTGCAGGGGGTGGGTTCACCCCTCCACTTT.

The chain has TRBV11-3 and TRBJ2-1; 12 nucleotides match TRBD2. CDR3 length: 15 amino acids. Germline lookup yields CDR1 SGHNT and CDR2 YENEEA. With 5 bases clipped from V and 6 bases from J, the junction kept 5 bases outside the gene matches. This CDR3 is CASSPPGLAGNEQFF. In DNA, the CDR3 is TGTGCCAGCAGCCCGCCGGGACTAGCGGGCAATGAGCAGTTCTTC.